These 28 T cell receptor beta chains were all obtained from the same sample, sequenced in a study of cytomegalovirus exposure and HLA in healthy donors. Clones were read by immunoSEQ multiplex PCR, and TCRdb kept only the in-frame ones, dropping some. The sample includes 200,000 or so clones, roughly 88% of them seen just once. Sequenced: PBMCs. The receptors come from a woman between 18 and 30 years old in good health and CMV-seronegative.

In this sample, this clone turned up a few times. V and J are TRBV7-3 and TRBJ2-2, with TRBD1 matching over 11 bases. Germline lookup yields CDR1 SGHTA and CDR2 FQGTGA. V was pared by 5 bases and J by 3 bases, with 5 bases of the junction left unmatched. CDR3 length: 16 residues. The CDR3 reads CASSRGQGAYTGELFF. The CDR3 bases are TGTGCCAGCAGCCGAGGACAGGGGGCCTACACCGGGGAGCTGTTTTTT.

The CDR3 sequence is CASSIVPDISEQFF. DNA of the CDR3: TGTGCCAGTAGTATTGTCCCGGACATAAGTGAGCAGTTCTTC. The rearrangement joins TRBV19 to TRBJ2-1; D perhaps matches TRBD1 (5 bases). Germline V gene sequence: CDR1 LNHDA, CDR2 SQIVND (reference sequence). The CDR3 loop spans 14 amino acids. V shed 3 bases and J shed 9 bases, with 15 bases lying between them.

The chain joins TRBV7-2 to TRBJ2-1, with D tentatively TRBD2 (6 bases). V was shortened by 2 bases and J by 2 bases, with 10 bases between the two germline ends. Germline V gives CDR1 SGHTA, CDR2 FQGNSA. The CDR3 is 15 amino acids. The CDR3 loop reads CASSLLGGAYNEQFF. CDR3 coding DNA: TGTGCCAGCAGCTTACTGGGCGGGGCCTACAATGAGCAGTTCTTC.

As to this clone: Other DNA sequences within the sample encode an identical CDR3. This sequence joins TRBV5-1 and TRBJ2-1, with TRBD2 identical over 12 bases. V was clipped by 4 bases and J by 6 bases; unmatched bases: 5. This CDR3 is 15 amino acids long. Germline loops: CDR1 SGHRS, CDR2 YFSETQ. CDR3 protein: CASSKTSGSLNEQFF. Written as DNA, the CDR3 is TGCGCCAGCAGCAAGACTAGCGGGAGTCTCAATGAGCAGTTCTTC.

This chain joins TRBV28 and TRBJ1-3, with TRBD1 matching over 8 bases. CDR1 is MDHEN and CDR2 is SYDVKM in the germline V gene. This CDR3 region has 15 residues. Trimming removed 11 bases from V and 2 bases from J; junction bases left unmatched: 11. CDR3 in amino acids: CAGSQQGDPGNTIYF. The CDR3 bases are TGTGCCGGTTCTCAACAGGGGGATCCTGGAAACACCATATATTTT.

This clone has just one count. The chain recombines TRBV7-2 with TRBJ2-5; the match to TRBD2 covers 14 bases. This CDR3 spans 18 amino acids. The V segment lost 5 bases and the J segment 0 bases; nucleotides outside the gene matches: 8. Germline V CDR1 and CDR2: SGHTA, FQGNSA. CDR3: CASSPRLAGGPNQETQYF. CDR3 DNA sequence: TGTGCCAGCAGCCCGAGACTAGCGGGAGGGCCAAACCAAGAGACCCAGTACTTC.

The chain is built from TRBV28 and TRBJ1-1; TRBD1 matches at 9 bases. The V segment lost 5 bases and the J segment 5 bases; nucleotides outside the gene matches: 3. Germline values: CDR1 MDHEN, CDR2 SYDVKM. The CDR3 is 13 residues long. CDR3 region: CASSGTGWTEAFF. Written as DNA, the CDR3 is TGTGCCAGCAGTGGGACAGGGTGGACTGAAGCTTTCTTT.

This clone appeared a few times. The chain joins TRBV2 to TRBJ1-1, with D maybe TRBD1 (6 bases). This CDR3 is built from 15 residues. CDR1 and CDR2 (germline): SNHLY, FYNNEI. Trimming removed 5 bases at V and 1 base at J, with 14 bases between. CDR3 sequence (DNA): TGTGCCAGCAGTAGCAGGGGCCCGACGAACACTGAAGCTTTCTTT. Protein product: CASSSRGPTNTEAFF.

This clone was counted a few times. Other DNA sequences in the same sample also yield this CDR3. This rearrangement joins TRBV27 to TRBJ1-1; D is uncertain. Germline-derived CDR1 and CDR2 are MNHEY and SMNVEV (reference sequence). Trimming pared 4 bases from V and 1 base from J, leaving 4 bases between. The CDR3 is 12 residues long. The CDR3 nucleotides read TGTGCCAGCAGTTCGGGGAACACTGAAGCTTTCTTT. This encodes CASSSGNTEAFF.

The V and J genes are TRBV2 and TRBJ1-2; D is undetermined. There are 13 residues in the CDR3. Germline-derived CDR1 and CDR2 are SNHLY and FYNNEI. V was cut by 6 bases and J by 4 bases, with 12 bases left in between. In nucleotides, the CDR3 is TGTGCCAGCAGGGCCTCGGGAGCCTATGGCTACACCTTC. It specifies CASRASGAYGYTF.

Remarks on this clone: This sample also contains other DNA sequences that code for the same CDR3. This rearrangement joins TRBV27 to TRBJ2-7, with TRBD1 matching over 8 bases. The V gene end was trimmed by 2 bases and the J gene end by 0 bases; junction bases not matched to a gene: 0. Germline V gene data show CDR1 as MNHEY and CDR2 as SMNVEV (reference sequence). CDR3 size: 14 residues. The CDR3 here is CASSLGTGSYEQYF. DNA of the CDR3: TGTGCCAGCAGTTTAGGGACAGGCTCCTACGAGCAGTACTTC.

V and J are TRBV5-1 and TRBJ2-5; 8 bases agree with TRBD2. The germline V gene has CDR1 SGHRS and CDR2 YFSETQ. With V trimmed by 0 bases and J by 5 bases, 3 bases remained unmatched. This CDR3 comprises 14 residues. The CDR3 bases are TGCGCCAGCAGCTTGGAAGCGGGAGTGGAGACCCAGTACTTC. Translating gives CASSLEAGVETQYF.

The chain combines TRBV30 with TRBJ1-2; 7 bases map to TRBD1. The CDR3 contains 13 residues. After removal of 6 bases from V and 4 bases from J, the junction contained 8 bases not matched to a gene. Germline CDR1 GTSNPN, CDR2 SVGIG (reference sequence). CDR3 coding DNA: TGTGCCTGTTCAGGGGGGCCCATCTATGGCTACACCTTC. Amino acids: CACSGGPIYGYTF.

This chain joins TRBV2 and TRBJ1-4; D possibly corresponds to TRBD1 (5 bases). The V gene's germline CDR1 is SNHLY and CDR2 FYNNEI. This CDR3 contains 14 residues. Trimming removed 7 bases at V and 4 bases at J, with 13 bases between. This CDR3 reads CASKIAGFNEKLFF. CDR3 bases: TGTGCCAGCAAAATTGCAGGGTTTAATGAAAAACTGTTTTTT.

The CDR3 here is CASSEGRQAFF. As DNA, the CDR3 is TGTGCCAGCAGTGAGGGCAGGCAAGCTTTCTTT. The chain links TRBV2 to TRBJ1-1; D gene unclear. CDR3 length: 11 amino acids. Trimming pared 3 bases from V and 9 bases from J, leaving 8 bases between. CDR1 and CDR2 (germline): SNHLY, FYNNEI.

The CDR3 nucleotides read TGTGCCAGCAGTTTCCGGCGGGAGGTATTCTTC. Translating gives CASSFRREVFF. The chain joins TRBV28 to TRBJ2-1, with 8 nucleotides matching TRBD2. Per germline, CDR1 MDHEN and CDR2 SYDVKM. Trimming removed 3 bases from V and 16 bases from J; junction bases left unmatched: 5. The CDR3 has 11 residues.

The V call is TRBV11-3, the J call TRBJ2-7; the match to TRBD1 covers 9 bases. With V trimmed by 5 bases and J by 6 bases, 2 bases remained unmatched. The CDR3 sequence is 12 residues long. CDR1 is SGHNT, CDR2 YENEEA, per germline. The CDR3 DNA is TGTGCCAGCAGCCAGGGACAGGGCGAGCAGTACTTC. Protein: CASSQGQGEQYF.

This chain connects TRBV4-1 to TRBJ2-7, with 8 positions matching TRBD2. Germline assignment: CDR1 MGHRA and CDR2 YSYEKL. The CDR3 extends over 18 amino acids. V lost 0 bases to trimming and J lost 1 base; unmatched junction nucleotides: 11. In nucleotides, the CDR3 is TGCGCCAGCAGCCAAGATCTAAGCGGGAGAGATATATCCTACGAGCAGTACTTC. Encoded protein: CASSQDLSGRDISYEQYF.

This chain links TRBV7-9 with TRBJ2-1; the match to TRBD1 covers 9 bases. The CDR3 covers 13 residues. Germline V lookup: CDR1 SEHNR, CDR2 FQNEAQ (reference sequence). J was trimmed by 7 bases and V by 5 bases; bases with no gene match: 3. For the CDR3, the DNA is TGTGCCAGCAGCCAGGACAGGGGTAATGAGCAGTTCTTC. It yields the protein CASSQDRGNEQFF.

The gene calls are TRBV29-1 and TRBJ2-1; 7 nucleotides line up with TRBD1. Germline V gives CDR1 SQVTM, CDR2 ANQGSEA. The V and J ends lost 7 bases and 8 bases, in that order; junction bases with no gene match: 8. This CDR3 is built from 12 residues. The DNA of the CDR3 is TGCAGCGGAACAGGGGTGTTCGATGAGCAGTTCTTC. Translated: CSGTGVFDEQFF.

This clone was recorded only once. In DNA form, the CDR3 reads TGTGCCAGCAGTTTTCAGGGGGCGGCTTTCTATGGCTACACCTTC. This codes for CASSFQGAAFYGYTF. This chain joins TRBV27 and TRBJ1-2; 8 bases match TRBD1. Trimming at V came to 3 bases and at J to 4 bases, leaving 7 bases not matched to a gene. The CDR3 runs to 15 residues. Per germline, CDR1 MNHEY and CDR2 SMNVEV (reference sequence).

The V call is TRBV2, the J call TRBJ1-2; no reliable D call. The germline V gene encodes CDR1 SNHLY and CDR2 FYNNEI. The CDR3 contains 15 residues. Trimming stripped 2 bases from V and 0 bases from J, with 10 bases between. The CDR3 nucleotides read TGTGCCAGCAGTGAAATCCCTACCGCTAACTATGGCTACACCTTC. This sequence encodes CASSEIPTANYGYTF.

V and J are TRBV11-2 and TRBJ2-1; TRBD2 agrees at 12 bases. The germline gives CDR1 SGHAT, CDR2 FQNNGV. V lost 4 bases to trimming and J lost 4 bases; unmatched junction nucleotides: 8. The CDR3 extends over 17 amino acids. CDR3 loop: CASSWWTSGVLYNEQFF. CDR3 DNA sequence: TGTGCCAGCAGCTGGTGGACTAGCGGGGTCCTTTACAATGAGCAGTTCTTC.

The chain employs TRBV4-3 and TRBJ2-1; possible D gene TRBD2, 7 bases. V was clipped by 0 bases and J by 8 bases, with 14 bases between them. The germline gives CDR1 LGHNA, CDR2 YSLEER. This CDR3 has 15 amino acids. The CDR3: CASSQDGREGDEQFF. CDR3 DNA: TGCGCCAGCAGCCAAGATGGCAGGGAGGGGGATGAGCAGTTCTTC.

This chain joins TRBV7-9 and TRBJ2-1, with D maybe TRBD1 (5 bases). The V end was cut by 6 bases, the J end by 8 bases, with 17 bases between. CDR3 size: 14 residues. The germline gives CDR1 SEHNR, CDR2 FQNEAQ (reference sequence). CDR3 residues: CASSNLGAADEQFF. The CDR3 bases are TGTGCCAGCAGTAACTTAGGGGCGGCTGATGAGCAGTTCTTC.

This clone was counted only a few times. The gene calls are TRBV6-5 and TRBJ2-3; no clear D gene. Germline V CDR1 and CDR2: MNHEY, SVGAGI. V was clipped by 7 bases and J by 4 bases, with 15 bases between them. The CDR3 is 14 residues long. The CDR3: CASIHSLEPDTQYF. For the CDR3, the DNA is TGTGCCAGCATCCATAGCCTCGAACCAGATACGCAGTATTTT.

The chain recombines TRBV6-1 with TRBJ1-1; D uncertain. Looked up from germline, CDR1 is MNHNS and CDR2 is SASEGT. CDR3 size: 14 residues. V lost 3 bases, J lost 5 bases, and 13 bases lay in between. CDR3: CASSEFPSETEAFF. DNA of the CDR3: TGTGCCAGCAGTGAGTTTCCTTCGGAGACTGAAGCTTTCTTT.

The count of this clone is one. The chain joins TRBV7-9 to TRBJ2-7; 8 bases match TRBD1. Germline assignment: CDR1 SEHNR and CDR2 FQNEAQ (reference sequence). Trimming at V came to 5 bases and at J to 1 base, leaving 4 bases not matched to a gene. This CDR3 comprises 14 residues. The CDR3 loop reads CASSAGQGSYEQYF. The CDR3 bases are TGTGCCAGCAGCGCAGGACAGGGATCCTACGAGCAGTACTTC.